The 13 T cell receptor beta chains in this list originate from one sample, sequenced in a study of cytomegalovirus exposure and HLA in healthy donors (dated by TCRdb to 2015 to 2018). To prepare the library, the immunoSEQ multiplex PCR assay was applied. For the multiplex PCR, a mixture combining 60 forward primers for TCR Vbeta segments and 13 reverse primers for TCR Jbeta segments was used. Sourced from immuneACCESS, this table was stored by TCRdb with only in-frame sequences that have V and J called. A share of the clones is absent; for the studies checked, an unresolved V gene accounts for under half, and the remainder has no known explanation. Per the sample table, the count is around 60,000 clones. About 3.6% of the sample is taken by the ten largest. The sample comprised PBMCs. These receptors all come from a woman between 18 and 29 years old in good health and CMV-seronegative.

J is TRBJ2-7 and V is TRBV11-3; D might be TRBD2 (5 bases). The CDR3 length is 14 residues. CDR1 is SGHNT and CDR2 is YENEEA in the germline V gene. Trimming removed 3 bases at V and 3 bases at J, with 12 bases between. The chain's CDR3 is CASSLFRGDYEQYF. In nucleotides, the CDR3 is TGTGCCAGCAGCTTGTTTCGGGGAGACTACGAGCAGTACTTC.

CDR3 sequence reads: CASSEIWGGGTEAFF. The CDR3 nucleotides are TGTGCCAGCAGTGAAATATGGGGGGGAGGGACTGAAGCTTTCTTT. The chain couples TRBV6-1 to TRBJ1-1, with a weak D call TRBD1 (5 bases). Germline V gene lookup returns CDR1 MNHNS and CDR2 SASEGT. Trimming left V 2 bases short and J 5 bases short, with 15 bases between. CDR3 length: 15 amino acids.

The V and J genes are TRBV7-9 and TRBJ2-1; 9 nucleotides match TRBD1. Trimming cost V 0 bases and J 12 bases; bases outside gene matches: 6. CDR3 length equals 14 residues. CDR1 is SEHNR, CDR2 FQNEAQ, per germline (reference sequence). Written as DNA, the CDR3 is TGTGCCAGCAGCTTAGCCCATCCGGGACAGGGGCAGTTCTTC. Its protein is CASSLAHPGQGQFF.

The chain links TRBV5-1 to TRBJ1-2, with D possibly being TRBD1 (6 bases). Per germline, CDR1 SGHRS and CDR2 YFSETQ. This CDR3 has 12 amino acids. V shed 3 bases and J shed 6 bases, with 9 bases lying between them. CDR3 loop: CASSWSGDGYTF. CDR3 in DNA: TGCGCCAGCAGCTGGTCAGGGGATGGCTACACCTTC.

The chain uses TRBV4-1 and TRBJ1-1, with D maybe TRBD1 (6 bases). Germline values: CDR1 MGHRA, CDR2 YSYEKL. V was cut by 3 bases and J by 1 base, with 12 bases left in between. CDR3 length: 15 residues. The CDR3 region is CASSHAVGGNTEAFF. CDR3 sequence (DNA): TGCGCCAGCAGCCACGCCGTAGGGGGGAACACTGAAGCTTTCTTT.

The V gene is TRBV6-5, the J gene TRBJ1-5; D unresolved. Germline V lookup: CDR1 MNHEY, CDR2 SVGAGI. V was pared by 6 bases and J by 5 bases, with 11 bases between. The CDR3 has 13 residues. The CDR3: CASRQATDQPQHF. The CDR3 DNA sequence: TGTGCCAGCAGGCAGGCTACGGATCAGCCCCAGCATTTT.

V is TRBV6-6 and J is TRBJ1-2, with D perhaps TRBD1 (5 bases). Deletions cut 5 bases from V and 2 bases from J, with 9 bases between. Germline V CDR1 and CDR2: MNHNY, SVGAGI (reference sequence). The CDR3 consists of 13 residues. The CDR3 is CASSLGGNYGYTF. The CDR3 coding sequence is TGTGCCAGCAGTCTCGGGGGGAACTATGGCTACACCTTC.

The gene calls are TRBV12-5 and TRBJ1-2, with no clear D. V lost 0 bases and J 0 bases, leaving 17 bases between the germline ends. The length of the CDR3 is 18 residues. CDR1 and CDR2 from the germline V gene are LGHNT and FRNRAP. The CDR3 DNA reads TGTGCTAGTGGTTTGGTAGAGGGCGGCTTACATTCTAACTATGGCTACACCTTC. Translation: CASGLVEGGLHSNYGYTF.

The chain combines TRBV7-3 with TRBJ2-7, with 9 nucleotides matching TRBD1. The CDR3 totals 16 residues. Trimming took 4 bases from V and 6 from J; bases not matched to a gene: 13. Germline CDR1 reads SGHTA; CDR2 reads FQGTGA. The DNA for the CDR3 is TGTGCCAGCAGCTCGCCGTACGGGACAGGGTGGGGCGAGCAGTACTTC. Protein product: CASSSPYGTGWGEQYF.

This rearrangement joins TRBV11-3 to TRBJ1-2; D uncertain. CDR1 is SGHNT and CDR2 is YENEEA in the germline V gene. Trimming stripped 1 base from V and 5 bases from J, with 11 bases between. The CDR3 contains 14 residues. Here the CDR3 reads CASSLGQAGYGYTF. The CDR3 DNA is TGTGCCAGCAGCTTAGGCCAGGCCGGTTATGGCTACACCTTC. The full variable domain, completed using reference TRBV11-3 and TRBJ1-2, is EAGVVQSPRYKIIEKKQPVAFWCNPISGHNTLYWYLQNLGQGPELLIRYENEEAVDDSQLPKDRFSAERLKGVDSTLKIQPAELGDSAVYLCASSLGQAGYGYTFGSGTRLTVV.

The rearrangement joins TRBV29-1 to TRBJ1-1; TRBD1 aligns across 7 bases. The J segment lost 5 bases and the V segment lost 8 bases, leaving 11 bases of the junction unmatched. Germline assignment: CDR1 SQVTM and CDR2 ANQGSEA. CDR3 length: 13 residues. Written as DNA, the CDR3 is TGCAGCTTTCGACAGGGTCGATTAACTGAAGCTTTCTTT. As protein: CSFRQGRLTEAFF.

J is TRBJ2-5 and V is TRBV7-8, with 10 bases aligning to TRBD2. CDR1 SGHVS and CDR2 FQNEAQ come from the germline V gene. The CDR3 has 16 residues. The V segment lost 1 base and the J segment 3 bases; nucleotides outside the gene matches: 5. The CDR3: CASSLVPAGGEETQYF. CDR3 in DNA: TGTGCCAGCAGCTTAGTTCCAGCGGGAGGGGAAGAGACCCAGTACTTC.

The rearrangement joins TRBV11-3 to TRBJ2-1; D unclear. Germline V gives CDR1 SGHNT, CDR2 YENEEA. This CDR3 contains 14 residues. V was shortened by 5 bases and J by 5 bases, with 13 bases between the two germline ends. The CDR3 nucleotides read TGTGCCAGCAGCGTACTTTACCCCAACAATGAGCAGTTCTTC. Amino acids: CASSVLYPNNEQFF.